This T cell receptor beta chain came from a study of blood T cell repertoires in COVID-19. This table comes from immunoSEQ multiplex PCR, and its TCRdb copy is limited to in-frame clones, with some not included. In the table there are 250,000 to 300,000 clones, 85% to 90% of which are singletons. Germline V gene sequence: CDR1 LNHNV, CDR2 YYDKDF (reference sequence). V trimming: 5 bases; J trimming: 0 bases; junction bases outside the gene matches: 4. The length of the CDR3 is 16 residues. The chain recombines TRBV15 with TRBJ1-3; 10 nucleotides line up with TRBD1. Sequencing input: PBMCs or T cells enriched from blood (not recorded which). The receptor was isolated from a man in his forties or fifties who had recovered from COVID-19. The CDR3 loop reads CATSPGTGVSGNTIYF. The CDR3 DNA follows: TGTGCCACCAGCCCCGGGACAGGGGTCTCTGGAAACACCATATATTTT.